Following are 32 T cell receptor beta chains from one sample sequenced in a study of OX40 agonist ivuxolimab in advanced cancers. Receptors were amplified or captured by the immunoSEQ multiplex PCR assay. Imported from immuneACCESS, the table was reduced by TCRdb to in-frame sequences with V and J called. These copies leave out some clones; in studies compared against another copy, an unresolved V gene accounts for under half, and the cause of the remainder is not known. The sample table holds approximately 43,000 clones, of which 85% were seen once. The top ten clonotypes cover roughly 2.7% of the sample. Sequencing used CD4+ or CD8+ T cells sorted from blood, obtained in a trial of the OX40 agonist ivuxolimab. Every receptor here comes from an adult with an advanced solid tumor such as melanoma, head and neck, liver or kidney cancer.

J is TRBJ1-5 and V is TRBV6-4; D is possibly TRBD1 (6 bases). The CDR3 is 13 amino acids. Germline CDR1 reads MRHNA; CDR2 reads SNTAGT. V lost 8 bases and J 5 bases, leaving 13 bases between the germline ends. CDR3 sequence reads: CASSRTEDQPQHF. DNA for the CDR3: TGTGCCAGCTCTAGGACAGAAGATCAGCCCCAGCATTTT.

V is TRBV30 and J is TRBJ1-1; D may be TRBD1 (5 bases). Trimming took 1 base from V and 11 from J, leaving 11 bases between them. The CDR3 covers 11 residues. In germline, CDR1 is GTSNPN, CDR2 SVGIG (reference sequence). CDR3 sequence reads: CAWSEGHGAFF. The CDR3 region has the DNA TGTGCCTGGAGTGAAGGACATGGGGCTTTCTTT.

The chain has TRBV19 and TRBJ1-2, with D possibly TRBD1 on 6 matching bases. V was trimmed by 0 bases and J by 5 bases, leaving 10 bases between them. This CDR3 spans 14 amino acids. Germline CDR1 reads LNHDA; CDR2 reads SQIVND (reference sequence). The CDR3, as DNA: TGTGCCAGTAGTATAGATTACAGGGTTTATGGCTACACCTTC. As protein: CASSIDYRVYGYTF.

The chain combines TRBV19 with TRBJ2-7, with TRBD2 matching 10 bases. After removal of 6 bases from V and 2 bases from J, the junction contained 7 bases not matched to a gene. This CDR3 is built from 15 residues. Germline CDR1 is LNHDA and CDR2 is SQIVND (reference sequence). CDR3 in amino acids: CASSPRTSGTYEQYF. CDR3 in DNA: TGTGCCAGTAGCCCAAGGACTAGCGGAACCTACGAGCAGTACTTC.

The DNA of the CDR3 is TGTGCCAGCAGCTTATTTACCCTAATCTATGGCTACACCTTC. It yields the protein CASSLFTLIYGYTF. This chain connects TRBV7-2 to TRBJ1-2; D is uncertain. V was shortened by 2 bases and J by 4 bases, with 11 bases between the two germline ends. CDR3 length equals 14 residues. CDR1 SGHTA and CDR2 FQGNSA come from the germline V gene.

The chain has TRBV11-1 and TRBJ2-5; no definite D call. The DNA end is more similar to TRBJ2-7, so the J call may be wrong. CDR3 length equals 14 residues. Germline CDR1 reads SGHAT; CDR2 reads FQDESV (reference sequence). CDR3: CASSATSLSYEQYF. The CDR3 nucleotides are TGTGCCAGCAGCGCGACTTCCTTATCCTACGAGCAGTACTTC.

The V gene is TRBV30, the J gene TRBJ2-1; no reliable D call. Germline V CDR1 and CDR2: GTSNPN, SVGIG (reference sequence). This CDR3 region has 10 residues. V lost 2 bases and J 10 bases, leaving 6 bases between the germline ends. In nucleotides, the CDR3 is TGTGCCTGGAGTACCACCGAGCAGTTCTTC. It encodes CAWSTTEQFF.

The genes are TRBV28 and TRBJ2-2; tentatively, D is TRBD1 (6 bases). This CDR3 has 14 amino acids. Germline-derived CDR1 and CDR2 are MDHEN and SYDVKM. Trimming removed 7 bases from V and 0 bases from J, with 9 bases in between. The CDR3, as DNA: TGTGCCAGCACGGACAGACCGAACACCGGGGAGCTGTTTTTT. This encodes CASTDRPNTGELFF.

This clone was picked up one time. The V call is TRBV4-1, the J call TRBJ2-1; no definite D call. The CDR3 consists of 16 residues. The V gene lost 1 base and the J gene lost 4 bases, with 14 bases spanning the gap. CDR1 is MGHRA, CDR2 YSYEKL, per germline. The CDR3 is CASSQGFPAPYNEQFF. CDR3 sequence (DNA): TGCGCCAGCAGCCAAGGCTTCCCAGCCCCTTACAATGAGCAGTTCTTC.

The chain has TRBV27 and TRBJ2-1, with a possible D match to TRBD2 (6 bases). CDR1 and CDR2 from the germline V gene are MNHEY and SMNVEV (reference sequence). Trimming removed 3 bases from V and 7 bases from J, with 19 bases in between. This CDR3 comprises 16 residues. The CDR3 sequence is CASSFSETSSFNEQFF. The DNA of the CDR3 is TGTGCCAGCAGTTTCTCGGAAACTAGCTCCTTTAATGAGCAGTTCTTC.

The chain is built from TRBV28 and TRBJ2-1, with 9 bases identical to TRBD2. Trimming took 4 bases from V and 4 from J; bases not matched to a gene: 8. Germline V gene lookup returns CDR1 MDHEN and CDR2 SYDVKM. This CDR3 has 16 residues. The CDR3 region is CASSSKTSGNYNEQFF. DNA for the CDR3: TGTGCCAGCAGTTCCAAGACTAGCGGAAATTACAATGAGCAGTTCTTC.

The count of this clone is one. CDR3 in DNA: TGTGCCAGCTCACCTCGGGACAGAAACTATGGCTACACCTTC. This translates into CASSPRDRNYGYTF. The chain uses TRBV18 and TRBJ1-2; 7 positions agree with TRBD1. This CDR3 spans 14 amino acids. V lost 3 bases to trimming and J lost 2 bases; unmatched junction nucleotides: 3. Per germline, CDR1 KGHSH and CDR2 LQKENI.

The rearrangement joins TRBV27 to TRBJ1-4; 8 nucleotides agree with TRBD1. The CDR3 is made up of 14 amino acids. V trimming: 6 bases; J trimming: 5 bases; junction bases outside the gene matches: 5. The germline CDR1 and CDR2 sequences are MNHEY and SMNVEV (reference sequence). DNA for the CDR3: TGTGCCAGCAGGCAACAGGGGGACAATGAAAAACTGTTTTTT. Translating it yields CASRQQGDNEKLFF.

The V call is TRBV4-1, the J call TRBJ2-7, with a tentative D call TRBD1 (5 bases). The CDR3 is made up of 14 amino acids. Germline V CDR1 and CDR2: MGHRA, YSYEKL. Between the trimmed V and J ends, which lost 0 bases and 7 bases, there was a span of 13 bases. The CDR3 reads CASSQDYNQGEQYF. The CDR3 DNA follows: TGCGCCAGCAGCCAAGATTATAACCAGGGAGAGCAGTACTTC.

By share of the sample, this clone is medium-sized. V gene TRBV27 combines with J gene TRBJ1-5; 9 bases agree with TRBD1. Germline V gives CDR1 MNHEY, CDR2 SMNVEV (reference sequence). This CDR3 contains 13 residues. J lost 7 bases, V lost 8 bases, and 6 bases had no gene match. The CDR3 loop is CASWGQGRQPQHF. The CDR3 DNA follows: TGTGCCAGCTGGGGACAGGGCCGGCAGCCCCAGCATTTT.

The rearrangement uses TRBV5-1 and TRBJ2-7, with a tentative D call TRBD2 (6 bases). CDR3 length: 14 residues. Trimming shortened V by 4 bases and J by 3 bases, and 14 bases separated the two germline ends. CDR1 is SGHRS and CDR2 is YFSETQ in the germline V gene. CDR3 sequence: CASSGTGRGYEQYF. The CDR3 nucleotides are TGCGCCAGCAGCGGCACCGGGAGAGGCTACGAGCAGTACTTC.

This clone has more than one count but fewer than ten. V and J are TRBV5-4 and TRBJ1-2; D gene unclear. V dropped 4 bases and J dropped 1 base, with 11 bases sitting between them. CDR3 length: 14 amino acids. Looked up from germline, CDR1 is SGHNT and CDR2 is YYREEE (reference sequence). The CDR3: CASSRTMDNYGYTF. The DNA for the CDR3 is TGTGCCAGCAGCCGGACGATGGATAACTATGGCTACACCTTC.

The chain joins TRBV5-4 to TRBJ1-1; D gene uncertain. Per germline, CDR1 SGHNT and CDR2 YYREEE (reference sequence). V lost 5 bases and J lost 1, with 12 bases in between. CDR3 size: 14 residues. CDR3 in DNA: TGTGCCAGCAGTTTAGACAAAAGGAACACTGAAGCTTTCTTT. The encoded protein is CASSLDKRNTEAFF.

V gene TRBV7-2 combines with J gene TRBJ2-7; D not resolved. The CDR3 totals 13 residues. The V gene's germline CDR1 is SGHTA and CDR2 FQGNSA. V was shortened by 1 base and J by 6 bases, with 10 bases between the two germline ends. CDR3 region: CASSLGGFGEQYF. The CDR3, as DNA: TGTGCCAGCAGCTTAGGAGGATTTGGCGAGCAGTACTTC. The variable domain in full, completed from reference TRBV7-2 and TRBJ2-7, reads GAGVSQSPSNKVTEKGKDVELRCDPISGHTALYWYRQSLGQGLEFLIYFQGNSAPDKSGLPSDRFSAERTGGSVSTLTIQRTQQEDSAVYLCASSLGGFGEQYFGPGTRLTVT.

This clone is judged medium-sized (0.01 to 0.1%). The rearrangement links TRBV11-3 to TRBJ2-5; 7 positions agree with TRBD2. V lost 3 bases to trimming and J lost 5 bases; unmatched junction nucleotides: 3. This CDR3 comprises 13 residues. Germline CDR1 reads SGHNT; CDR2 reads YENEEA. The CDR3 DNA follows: TGTGCCAGCAGCTTTTCACTAGCGGAGACCCAGTACTTC. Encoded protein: CASSFSLAETQYF.

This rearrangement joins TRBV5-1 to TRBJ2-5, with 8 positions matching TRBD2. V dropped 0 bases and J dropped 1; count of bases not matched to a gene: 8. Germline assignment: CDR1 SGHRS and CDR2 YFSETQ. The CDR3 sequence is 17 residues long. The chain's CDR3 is CASSLDVPSGFQETQYF. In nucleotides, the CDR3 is TGCGCCAGCAGCTTGGACGTACCTAGCGGGTTCCAAGAGACCCAGTACTTC.

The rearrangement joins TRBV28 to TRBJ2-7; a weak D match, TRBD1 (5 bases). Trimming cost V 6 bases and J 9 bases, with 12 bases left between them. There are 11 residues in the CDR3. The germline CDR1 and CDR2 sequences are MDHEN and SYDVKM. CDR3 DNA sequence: TGTGCCAGCAGGTCAGGGCTCGGGCAGTACTTC. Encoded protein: CASRSGLGQYF.

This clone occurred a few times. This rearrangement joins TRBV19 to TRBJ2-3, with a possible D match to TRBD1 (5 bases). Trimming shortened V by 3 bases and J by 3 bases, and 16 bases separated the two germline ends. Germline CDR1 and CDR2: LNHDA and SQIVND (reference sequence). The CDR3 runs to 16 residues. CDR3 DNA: TGTGCCAGTAGTATGTTTCGACAGTCGGAAACAGATACGCAGTATTTT. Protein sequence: CASSMFRQSETDTQYF.

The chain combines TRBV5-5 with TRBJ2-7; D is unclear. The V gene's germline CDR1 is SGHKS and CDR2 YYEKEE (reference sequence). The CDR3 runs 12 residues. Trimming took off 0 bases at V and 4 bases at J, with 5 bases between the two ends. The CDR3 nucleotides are TGTGCCAGCAGCTTGGTCGGATACGAGCAGTACTTC. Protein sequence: CASSLVGYEQYF. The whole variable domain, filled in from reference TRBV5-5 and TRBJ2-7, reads DAGVTQSPTHLIKTRGQQVTLRCSPISGHKSVSWYQQVLGQGPQFIFQYYEKEERGRGNFPDRFSARQFPNYSSELNVNALLLGDSALYLCASSLVGYEQYFGPGTRLTVT.

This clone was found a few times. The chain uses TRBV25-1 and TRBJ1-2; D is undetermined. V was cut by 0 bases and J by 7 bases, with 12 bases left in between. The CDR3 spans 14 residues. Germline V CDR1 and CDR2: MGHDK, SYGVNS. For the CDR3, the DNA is TGTGCCAGCAGTGAATACGACCTATCCCCTGGCTACACCTTC. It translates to CASSEYDLSPGYTF.

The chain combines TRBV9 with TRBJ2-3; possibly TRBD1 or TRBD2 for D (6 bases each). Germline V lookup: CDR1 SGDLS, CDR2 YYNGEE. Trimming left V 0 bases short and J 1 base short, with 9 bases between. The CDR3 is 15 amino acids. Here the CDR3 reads CASSVGRGGTDTQYF. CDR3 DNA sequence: TGTGCCAGCAGCGTAGGGAGGGGGGGCACAGATACGCAGTATTTT.

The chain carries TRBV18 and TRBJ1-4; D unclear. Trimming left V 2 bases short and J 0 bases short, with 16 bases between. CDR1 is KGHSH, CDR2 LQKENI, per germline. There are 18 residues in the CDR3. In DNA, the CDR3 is TGTGCCAGCTCACCAACTAACCTCTTTGGATCAACTAATGAAAAACTGTTTTTT. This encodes CASSPTNLFGSTNEKLFF. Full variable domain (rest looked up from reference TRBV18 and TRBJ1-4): NAGVMQNPRHLVRRRGQEARLRCSPMKGHSHVYWYRQLPEEGLKFMVYLQKENIIDESGMPKERFSAEFPKEGPSILRIQQVVRGDSAAYFCASSPTNLFGSTNEKLFFGSGTQLSVL.

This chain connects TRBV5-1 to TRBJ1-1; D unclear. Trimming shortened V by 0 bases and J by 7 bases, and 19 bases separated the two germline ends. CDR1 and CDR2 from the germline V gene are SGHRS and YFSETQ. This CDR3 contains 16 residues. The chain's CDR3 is CASSLGHSFGGIEAFF. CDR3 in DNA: TGCGCCAGCAGCTTGGGACATTCATTTGGCGGGATTGAAGCTTTCTTT.

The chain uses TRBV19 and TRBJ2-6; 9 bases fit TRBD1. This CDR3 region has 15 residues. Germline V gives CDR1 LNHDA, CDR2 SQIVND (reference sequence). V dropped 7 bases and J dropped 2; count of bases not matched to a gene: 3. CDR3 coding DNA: TGTGCCAGTACCCGGACAGGGGCTGGGGCCAACGTCCTGACTTTC. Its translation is CASTRTGAGANVLTF.

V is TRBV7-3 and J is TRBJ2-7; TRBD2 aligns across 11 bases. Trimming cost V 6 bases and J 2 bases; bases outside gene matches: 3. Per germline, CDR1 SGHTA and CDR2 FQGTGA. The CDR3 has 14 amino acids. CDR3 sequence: CASSLAGGPYEQYF. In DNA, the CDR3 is TGTGCCAGCAGTCTAGCGGGAGGCCCCTACGAGCAGTACTTC.

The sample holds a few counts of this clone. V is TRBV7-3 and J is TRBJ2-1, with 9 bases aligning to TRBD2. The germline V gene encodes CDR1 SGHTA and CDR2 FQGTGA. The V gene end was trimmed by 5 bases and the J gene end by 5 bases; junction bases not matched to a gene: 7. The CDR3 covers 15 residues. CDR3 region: CASSHSGRSHNEQFF. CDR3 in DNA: TGTGCCAGCAGCCACAGCGGGAGGTCCCACAATGAGCAGTTCTTC.

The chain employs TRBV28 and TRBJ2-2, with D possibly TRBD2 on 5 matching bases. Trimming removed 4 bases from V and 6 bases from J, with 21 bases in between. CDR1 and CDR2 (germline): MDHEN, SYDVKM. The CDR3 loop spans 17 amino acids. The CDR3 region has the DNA TGTGCCAGCAGTTCCCCCCCCCGAGGGAAGACCGCCGGGGAGCTGTTTTTT. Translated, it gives CASSSPPRGKTAGELFF.